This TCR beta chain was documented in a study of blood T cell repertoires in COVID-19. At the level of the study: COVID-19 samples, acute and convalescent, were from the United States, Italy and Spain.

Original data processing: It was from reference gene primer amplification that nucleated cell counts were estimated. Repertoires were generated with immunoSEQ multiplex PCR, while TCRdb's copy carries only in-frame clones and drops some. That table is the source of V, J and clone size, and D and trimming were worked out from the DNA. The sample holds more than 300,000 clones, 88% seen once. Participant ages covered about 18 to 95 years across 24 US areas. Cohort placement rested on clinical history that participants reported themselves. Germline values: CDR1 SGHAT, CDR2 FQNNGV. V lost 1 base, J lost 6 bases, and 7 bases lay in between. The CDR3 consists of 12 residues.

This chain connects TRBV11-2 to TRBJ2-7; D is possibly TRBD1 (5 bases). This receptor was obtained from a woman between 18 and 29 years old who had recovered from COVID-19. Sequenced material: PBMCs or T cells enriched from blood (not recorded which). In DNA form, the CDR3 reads TGTGCCAGCAGCTTAGTGGGGCGCGAGCAGTACTTC. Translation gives CASSLVGREQYF. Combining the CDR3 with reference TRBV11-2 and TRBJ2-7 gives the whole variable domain EAGVAQSPRYKIIEKRQSVAFWCNPISGHATLYWYQQILGQGPKLLIQFQNNGVVDDSQLPKDRFSAERLKGVDSTLKIQPAKLEDSAVYLCASSLVGREQYFGPGTRLTVT.